This is a list of T cell receptor beta chains from one sample in a study of OX40 agonist ivuxolimab in advanced cancers. Some clones are missing from TCRdb's copy, which holds only in-frame ones; the method was immunoSEQ multiplex PCR. The sample shows 13,000 to 15,000 clones, over 75% of them seen only once. Specimen: CD4+ or CD8+ T cells sorted from blood, collected in a trial of the OX40 agonist ivuxolimab. The receptors here all came from an adult with an advanced solid tumor such as melanoma, head and neck, liver or kidney cancer. Each CDR3 is given with its conserved first and last residue. A D gene is named only where the DNA matches it firmly. The size of a clone is reported for some rows only, either as once, few or many, or as a class for expanded clones.

v_call,clone_size,d_call,j_call,cdr3_nt,cdr3_aa
TRBV5-1,NA,TRBD2,TRBJ2-1,TGCGCCAGCAGCTCGGGACTAGCGGGCGATTACAATGAGCAGTTCTTC,CASSSGLAGDYNEQFF
TRBV10-3,NA,TRBD1,TRBJ1-2,TGTGCCATTTCCGGGACAGGGGAAGCTGGCTACACCTTC,CAISGTGEAGYTF
TRBV29-1,NA,TRBD2,TRBJ2-1,TGCAGCGTCCACACTAGCGGGAGGACCCACAATGAGCAGTTCTTC,CSVHTSGRTHNEQFF
TRBV5-4,few,TRBD2,TRBJ2-1,TGTGCCAGCAGAAGCAGGGGGGGACTAGCGGGAGGAGGGCAGTTCTTC,CASRSRGGLAGGGQFF
TRBV7-7,NA,TRBD2,TRBJ2-7,TGTGCTAGCAGCAAAGGGACTAGCGGGAGCTACGAGCAGTACTTC,CASSKGTSGSYEQYF
TRBV5-4,NA,NA,TRBJ2-1,TGTGCCAGCAGCCTAGGGGCCGGGCAGTTCTTC,CASSLGAGQFF
TRBV19,few,NA,TRBJ2-7,TGTGCCAGTAGTATAGGTCCCCGAGGGCACGAGCAGTACTTC,CASSIGPRGHEQYF
TRBV18,NA,TRBD1,TRBJ2-1,TGTGCCAGCTCACGGGGGACAGGGGTTGTCGATGAGCAGTTCTTC,CASSRGTGVVDEQFF
TRBV27,NA,TRBD2,TRBJ2-7,TGTGCCAGCAGTTCTAGCGGCTCCCCCTCCTACGAGCAGTACTTC,CASSSSGSPSYEQYF
TRBV28,NA,NA,TRBJ2-7,TGTGCCAGCAGCTTAAGACAGGTCTACGAGCAGTACTTC,CASSLRQVYEQYF
TRBV4-1,NA,TRBD2,TRBJ2-1,TGCGCCAGCAGCCAGCGTCTAGCGGGAGGGCCGTACAATGAGCAGTTCTTC,CASSQRLAGGPYNEQFF
TRBV11-2,NA,NA,TRBJ2-7,TGTGCCAGCTCAATTATGGCTAGCAGCTACGAGCAGTACTTC,CASSIMASSYEQYF
TRBV5-2,NA,NA,TRBJ1-2,TGTGCCAGCAGCTGGGACAGGCAGTTGGGGTATGGCTACACCTTC,CASSWDRQLGYGYTF
TRBV27,NA,TRBD2,TRBJ2-1,TGTGCCAGCAGGCTAGCGGGACCGAGCTCCTACAATGAGCAGTTCTTC,CASRLAGPSSYNEQFF
TRBV7-8,few,TRBD1,TRBJ2-2,TGTGCCAGCCGGGACAGTTCGAACACCGGGGAGCTGTTTTTT,CASRDSSNTGELFF
TRBV6-5,NA,NA,TRBJ1-5,TGTGCCAGCAGTCCCGATAGCAATCAGCCCCAGCATTTT,CASSPDSNQPQHF
TRBV30,NA,NA,TRBJ2-7,TGTGCTGCGGACAGCTCCTACGAGCAGTACTTC,CAADSSYEQYF
TRBV6-5,NA,NA,TRBJ2-3,TGTGCCAGCAGTTACTACGGGGGCACAGATACGCAGTATTTT,CASSYYGGTDTQYF
TRBV28,NA,NA,TRBJ2-5,TGTGCCAGCAGTTTTGGTGGGAGTAGCGACCAAGAGACCCAGTACTTC,CASSFGGSSDQETQYF
TRBV11-2,NA,TRBD1,TRBJ2-2,TGTGCCAGCAGAGGGACAGACATGAACACCGGGGAGCTGTTTTTT,CASRGTDMNTGELFF
TRBV2,few,NA,TRBJ1-2,TGTGCCAGCTCGGACACTTACTATGGCTACACCTTC,CASSDTYYGYTF
TRBV28,NA,NA,TRBJ1-2,TGTGCCAGCAGTTTTGTTGGGGGATCTGGCTACACCTTC,CASSFVGGSGYTF
TRBV4-1,NA,NA,TRBJ1-4,TGCGCCAGCAGCCAAGGTTGGGGGTCAACTAATGAAAAACTGTTTTTT,CASSQGWGSTNEKLFF
TRBV28,once,NA,TRBJ2-3,TGTGCCAGCAGCCGCCCTCAAGGACTGCGCGTGGGCACAGATACGCAGTATTTT,CASSRPQGLRVGTDTQYF
TRBV10-1,NA,NA,TRBJ2-3,TGCGCCAGCAGTGACAGGGTTCCCACAGATACGCAGTATTTT,CASSDRVPTDTQYF
TRBV15,NA,NA,TRBJ1-1,TGTGCCACCAGACCTAGTGGGAGGGACACTGAAGCTTTCTTT,CATRPSGRDTEAFF
TRBV9,few,NA,TRBJ1-5,TGTGCCAGCAGCGCCGCAGGTTACAATCAGCCCCAGCATTTT,CASSAAGYNQPQHF